One and the same sample provided the 26 T cell receptor beta chains below, sequenced in a study of blood T cell repertoires in COVID-19. Clones were read by immunoSEQ multiplex PCR, and TCRdb kept only the in-frame ones, dropping some. The table lists some 110,000 clones, just under 85% of them singletons. The sequencing input was peripheral blood. Receptors were obtained from a woman of 80 years or more with active or convalescent COVID-19.

V and J are TRBV4-1 and TRBJ2-3, with D perhaps matching TRBD2 (6 bases). Germline V lookup: CDR1 MGHRA, CDR2 YSYEKL. This CDR3 is 19 amino acids long. Between the trimmed V and J ends, which lost 1 base and 0 bases, there was a span of 20 bases. The CDR3 nucleotides are TGCGCCAGCAGCCAAGCGAGTGCGGGGAGTTCCTCTAGCACAGATACGCAGTATTTT. Protein sequence: CASSQASAGSSSSTDTQYF.

There are a few counts of this clone. The rearrangement uses TRBV5-6 and TRBJ2-7, with TRBD1 identical over 7 bases. From germline, CDR1 is SGHDT and CDR2 YYEEEE. The CDR3 spans 14 residues. The ends lost 5 bases at V and 3 bases at J; junction bases unmatched: 8. The CDR3 DNA reads TGTGCCAGCAGAAAGACGGGACAGTTCTACGAGCAGTACTTC. Translating it yields CASRKTGQFYEQYF.

The chain joins TRBV7-2 to TRBJ2-1, with 10 bases lining up with TRBD2. CDR1 and CDR2 (germline): SGHTA, FQGNSA. This CDR3 contains 16 residues. V shed 5 bases, J shed 8 bases, and the junction held 12 bases outside the gene matches. Here the CDR3 DNA reads TGTGCCAGCAGCGGAAGGACTAGCGGAACCTCCGATGAGCAGTTCTTC. Residues: CASSGRTSGTSDEQFF.

The chain is built from TRBV28 and TRBJ1-1, with 7 bases lining up with TRBD1. In germline, CDR1 is MDHEN, CDR2 SYDVKM. V gave up 7 bases and J gave up 2 bases; unmatched junction bases: 13. The CDR3 totals 16 residues. CDR3 amino acids: CASKLPTGTANTEAFF. CDR3 DNA sequence: TGTGCCAGCAAGCTCCCAACCGGGACAGCAAACACTGAAGCTTTCTTT.

The rearrangement uses TRBV20-1 and TRBJ1-2; 8 nucleotides align to TRBD1. Trimming at V came to 3 bases and at J to 3 bases, leaving 12 bases not matched to a gene. Germline V gives CDR1 DFQATT, CDR2 SNEGSKA (reference sequence). The CDR3 sequence is 16 residues long. In nucleotides, the CDR3 is TGCAGTGCTAGTCCTTGGAGGACAGGGATGGACTATGGCTACACCTTC. It translates to CSASPWRTGMDYGYTF.

The rearrangement uses TRBV24-1 and TRBJ1-2; D is possibly TRBD1 (6 bases). The CDR3 has 14 residues. The germline gives CDR1 KGHDR, CDR2 SFDVKD. V was cut by 4 bases and J by 4 bases, with 12 bases left in between. The CDR3 loop reads CATSESDSLYGYTF. CDR3 DNA: TGTGCCACCAGTGAGTCGGACAGCCTCTATGGCTACACCTTC.

V usage is TRBV5-4 and J usage is TRBJ2-7; the match to TRBD1 covers 9 bases. CDR1 and CDR2 (germline): SGHNT, YYREEE (reference sequence). V lost 3 bases to trimming and J lost 3 bases; unmatched junction nucleotides: 4. The CDR3 sequence is 14 residues long. In nucleotides, the CDR3 is TGTGCCAGCAGCTCGCCGGGACAGGGCTACGAGCAGTACTTC. Encoded protein: CASSSPGQGYEQYF.

The chain has TRBV4-1 and TRBJ1-5; TRBD1 matches 11 bases. The ends lost 7 bases at V and 7 bases at J; junction bases unmatched: 21. Germline CDR1 reads MGHRA; CDR2 reads YSYEKL. This CDR3 has 19 residues. As DNA, the CDR3 is TGCGCCAGCACTCCGACACCTCTTAAACGGACAGGGGGCGGACAGCCCCAGCATTTT. Translated, it gives CASTPTPLKRTGGGQPQHF.

The chain carries TRBV6-4 and TRBJ2-4; D is perhaps TRBD1 (6 bases). This CDR3 region has 16 residues. V lost 1 base and J 0 bases, leaving 10 bases between the germline ends. Germline loops: CDR1 MRHNA, CDR2 SNTAGT. The CDR3 is CASSDLDRRAKNIQYF. In DNA, the CDR3 is TGTGCCAGCAGTGACTTAGACAGGCGAGCCAAAAACATTCAGTACTTC.

The chain couples TRBV19 to TRBJ2-6, with a weak D call TRBD2 (6 bases). The CDR3 runs to 18 residues. Trimming took 7 bases from V and 4 from J, leaving 23 bases between them. Germline V lookup: CDR1 LNHDA, CDR2 SQIVND (reference sequence). The CDR3 bases are TGTGCCAGTACTCCCCACGGAGGGATGAAGGTAGGGGCCAACGTCCTGACTTTC. Translating it yields CASTPHGGMKVGANVLTF.

The chain links TRBV25-1 to TRBJ2-5; 7 bases map to TRBD1. This CDR3 is built from 15 residues. V dropped 3 bases and J dropped 5; count of bases not matched to a gene: 9. Germline V CDR1 and CDR2: MGHDK, SYGVNS. The CDR3 loop reads CASSDMTGPRETQYF. The CDR3 DNA follows: TGTGCCAGCAGTGACATGACAGGGCCCCGGGAGACCCAGTACTTC.

The rearrangement joins TRBV11-2 to TRBJ2-1; 7 bases are a match to TRBD2. Germline assignment: CDR1 SGHAT and CDR2 FQNNGV. V trimming: 0 bases; J trimming: 16 bases; junction bases outside the gene matches: 6. The CDR3 runs 12 residues. The CDR3 bases are TGTGCCAGCAGCTTAGATAAGCTAGCGGCCTTCTTC. Residues: CASSLDKLAAFF.

The chain employs TRBV5-3 and TRBJ1-1; 7 nucleotides line up with TRBD1. TRBV5-3 belongs to the ORF category, with a function that is uncertain. The CDR3 is made up of 14 amino acids. Trimming removed 4 bases from V and 7 bases from J; junction bases left unmatched: 10. The CDR3 DNA sequence: TGTGCCAGAAGCGGACGACAGGGTGCGTTTGAAGCTTTCTTT. It is translated as CARSGRQGAFEAFF.

CDR3 sequence (DNA): TGTGCCAGCAGCCGCTCCGGGACAGACTCCGGGGAGCTGTTTTTT. Translating it yields CASSRSGTDSGELFF. The chain has TRBV11-2 and TRBJ2-2, with 7 positions matching TRBD1. CDR3 length: 15 amino acids. Looked up from germline, CDR1 is SGHAT and CDR2 is FQNNGV. The junction had 9 bases not matched to a gene; V was cut back by 5 bases and J by 6 bases.

The J gene is TRBJ1-2, the V gene TRBV5-1; tentative D call: TRBD1 (6 bases). Trimming removed 0 bases at V and 8 bases at J, with 14 bases between. This CDR3 has 14 amino acids. In germline, CDR1 is SGHRS, CDR2 YFSETQ. The CDR3 loop reads CASSLVSGGVGYTF. The CDR3 DNA sequence: TGCGCCAGCAGCTTGGTTTCTGGGGGCGTCGGCTACACCTTC.

This chain joins TRBV4-2 and TRBJ2-2; 7 bases are shared with TRBD2. Germline assignment: CDR1 LGHNA and CDR2 YNFKEQ. Losses at the gene ends were 4 bases for V and 4 bases for J; bases not matched to a gene: 6. The CDR3 consists of 15 residues. The CDR3 DNA follows: TGTGCCAGCAGCCCAAGCGGGGTAGGCACCGGGGAGCTGTTTTTT. This codes for CASSPSGVGTGELFF.

The chain has TRBV6-1 and TRBJ2-3; D possibly corresponds to TRBD1 (5 bases). There are 14 residues in the CDR3. Trimming took 2 bases from V and 4 from J, leaving 10 bases between them. Germline V gene data show CDR1 as MNHNS and CDR2 as SASEGT. CDR3 region: CASSERGFADTQYF. CDR3 nucleotides: TGTGCCAGCAGTGAAAGGGGTTTTGCAGATACGCAGTATTTT.

The rearrangement joins TRBV6-1 to TRBJ2-7, with D possibly matching TRBD2 (6 bases). Looked up from germline, CDR1 is MNHNS and CDR2 is SASEGT. The CDR3 extends over 16 amino acids. With 0 bases removed from V and 3 bases from J, the gap between germline ends came to 15 bases. CDR3 amino acids: CASSEALPDSGYEQYF. CDR3 nucleotide sequence: TGTGCCAGCAGTGAAGCGCTTCCGGATAGCGGCTACGAGCAGTACTTC.

This rearrangement joins TRBV5-4 to TRBJ1-2; possibly TRBD1 for D (5 bases). The germline V gene has CDR1 SGHNT and CDR2 YYREEE (reference sequence). The CDR3 length is 13 residues. The V gene lost 7 bases and the J gene lost 5 bases, with 15 bases spanning the gap. The chain's CDR3 is CASGSTVEYGYTF. The CDR3 DNA is TGTGCCAGCGGGTCGACAGTCGAGTATGGCTACACCTTC.

In its sample, this clone was seen once. This sequence joins TRBV2 and TRBJ1-1; D unresolved. Per germline, CDR1 SNHLY and CDR2 FYNNEI. V lost 4 bases, J lost 1 base, and 7 bases lay in between. The CDR3 covers 13 residues. The CDR3 nucleotides read TGTGCCAGCAGTGCACAACCGAACACTGAAGCTTTCTTT. It is translated as CASSAQPNTEAFF.

The CDR3 bases are TGTGCCAGTAGTATGACTAGCTCCTACAATGAGCAGTTCTTC. Translating it yields CASSMTSSYNEQFF. V usage is TRBV19 and J usage is TRBJ2-1, with D possibly being TRBD2 (6 bases). CDR3 length equals 14 residues. V was cut by 3 bases and J by 0 bases, with 6 bases left in between. Germline V gene data show CDR1 as LNHDA and CDR2 as SQIVND (reference sequence).

J is TRBJ1-2 and V is TRBV28; D might be TRBD1 (5 bases). From germline, CDR1 is MDHEN and CDR2 SYDVKM. The CDR3 has 13 residues. V shed 8 bases and J shed 1 base, with 11 bases lying between them. The CDR3: CASGGGVNYGYTF. CDR3 bases: TGTGCCAGCGGGGGAGGGGTTAACTATGGCTACACCTTC.

V is TRBV5-1 and J is TRBJ1-6; 7 bases map to TRBD1. The V segment lost 1 base and the J segment 0 bases; nucleotides outside the gene matches: 10. The CDR3 has 19 amino acids. In germline, CDR1 is SGHRS, CDR2 YFSETQ. CDR3 sequence: CASSLRASRGSSYNSPLHF. CDR3 nucleotide sequence: TGCGCCAGCAGCTTGAGGGCGTCCAGGGGGAGCTCCTATAATTCACCCCTCCACTTT.

The gene calls are TRBV18 and TRBJ1-4; 9 nucleotides match TRBD1. The J segment lost 7 bases and the V segment lost 4 bases, leaving 10 bases of the junction unmatched. The CDR3 runs 16 residues. Germline V gene data show CDR1 as KGHSH and CDR2 as LQKENI. Here the CDR3 DNA reads TGTGCCAGCTCACTTAACGGACAGGGGCTGAGTGAAAAACTGTTTTTT. Translated, it gives CASSLNGQGLSEKLFF.

This chain joins TRBV7-3 and TRBJ2-2; 7 bases map to TRBD1. This CDR3 region has 13 residues. Germline-derived CDR1 and CDR2 are SGHTA and FQGTGA. V lost 8 bases and J lost 4; bases outside the gene matches: 4. For the CDR3, the DNA is TGTGCCAGCGCCAGGGGGAGCACCGGGGAGCTGTTTTTT. This encodes CASARGSTGELFF.

The V and J genes are TRBV9 and TRBJ1-5; no definite D call. Germline CDR1 SGDLS, CDR2 YYNGEE. The V and J ends lost 0 bases and 3 bases respectively, with 7 bases between them. This CDR3 comprises 14 residues. In DNA form, the CDR3 reads TGTGCCAGCAGCGTAGGACTCCTCAATCAGCCCCAGCATTTT. It encodes CASSVGLLNQPQHF.